These 12 T cell receptor beta chains were all obtained from the same sample, sequenced in a study of glioma-infiltrating T cells after dendritic cell vaccination (TCRdb year 2016). Preparation of the library involved the immunoSEQ multiplex PCR assay. TCRdb's version of the immuneACCESS table is confined to in-frame rearrangements and falls short of the full clone set. An unresolved V gene accounts for under half of the shortfall where checked; the remainder is of unknown origin. Recorded for this sample are 85,000 or so clones; 85% of them occurred a single time. Over 6.5% of the sample rests with the top ten. The sample's time point label, in plain terms: after dendritic cell vaccination, including at tumor progression/relapse. Sequencing was performed on blood, taken after dendritic cell vaccination. These receptors were collected from a human donor with glioblastoma.

The V and J genes are TRBV6-5 and TRBJ1-6; 7 nucleotides line up with TRBD1. The CDR3 totals 15 residues. CDR1 MNHEY and CDR2 SVGAGI come from the germline V gene. V was clipped by 2 bases and J by 7 bases; unmatched bases: 5. The CDR3 bases are TGTGCCAGCAGTTACGGGGGGACAGTAAATTCACCCCTCCACTTT. Translation: CASSYGGTVNSPLHF.

The rearrangement joins TRBV6-1 to TRBJ2-5; TRBD2 matches at 9 bases. The junction had 2 bases not matched to a gene; V was cut back by 3 bases and J by 0 bases. The CDR3 has 15 amino acids. Per the germline V gene, CDR1 is MNHNS and CDR2 is SASEGT. The CDR3 coding sequence is TGTGCCAGCAGTGATAGCGGGAGTTACCAAGAGACCCAGTACTTC. It translates to CASSDSGSYQETQYF.

This clone was observed once. The chain employs TRBV6-4 and TRBJ2-3; D may be TRBD2 (5 bases). Trimming cost V 0 bases and J 9 bases, with 16 bases left between them. Germline V gene sequence: CDR1 MRHNA, CDR2 SNTAGT. This CDR3 is 15 amino acids long. CDR3 bases: TGTGCCAGCAGTGACTCGGGAAAACCCGGGGAGACGCAGTATTTT. It codes for CASSDSGKPGETQYF.

This clone appeared a single time. V and J are TRBV19 and TRBJ2-1; 7 bases fit TRBD1. With 5 bases clipped from V and 2 bases from J, the junction kept 3 bases outside the gene matches. The CDR3 has 14 amino acids. Germline CDR1 and CDR2: LNHDA and SQIVND (reference sequence). In DNA, the CDR3 is TGTGCCAGTAGTCCTGGGACAGCCTACAATGAGCAGTTCTTC. Encoded protein: CASSPGTAYNEQFF.

The table lists this clone with a few counts. This sequence joins TRBV6-1 and TRBJ1-2; no reliable D call. This CDR3 is 16 amino acids long. The germline V gene has CDR1 MNHNS and CDR2 SASEGT. V lost 2 bases and J 0 bases, leaving 13 bases between the germline ends. In DNA, the CDR3 is TGTGCCAGCAGTGAAAAGCTTTATTCACCTAACTATGGCTACACCTTC. This sequence encodes CASSEKLYSPNYGYTF.

The chain joins TRBV7-2 to TRBJ1-1, with TRBD1 matching 7 bases. Looked up from germline, CDR1 is SGHTA and CDR2 is FQGNSA. The ends lost 2 bases at V and 3 bases at J; junction bases unmatched: 6. The CDR3 has 15 residues. CDR3 coding DNA: TGTGCCAGCAGCTTATTGCAGGGGGTGGACACTGAAGCTTTCTTT. This codes for CASSLLQGVDTEAFF.

The genes are TRBV7-2 and TRBJ1-6; 7 nucleotides agree with TRBD1. Germline CDR1 SGHTA, CDR2 FQGNSA. Trimming at V came to 3 bases and at J to 9 bases, leaving 5 bases not matched to a gene. This CDR3 has 14 amino acids. CDR3 bases: TGTGCCAGCAGCTTCCCAGGGGGACTTTCACCCCTCCACTTT. This sequence encodes CASSFPGGLSPLHF.

The chain links TRBV14 to TRBJ1-2, with D uncertain. Trimming cost V 1 base and J 0 bases, with 12 bases left between them. Germline assignment: CDR1 SGHDN and CDR2 FVKESK. The CDR3 contains 16 residues. CDR3 region: CASSQGGAGTNYGYTF. The CDR3 DNA is TGTGCCAGCAGCCAAGGAGGAGCCGGGACTAACTATGGCTACACCTTC.

This clone has more than one count but fewer than ten. The chain couples TRBV4-3 to TRBJ2-1; TRBD2 matches 8 bases. This CDR3 is built from 17 residues. Germline V gene lookup returns CDR1 LGHNA and CDR2 YSLEER. V gave up 1 base and J gave up 4 bases; unmatched junction bases: 9. This CDR3 is CASSQAPGGDGYNEQFF. In nucleotides, the CDR3 is TGCGCCAGCAGCCAAGCCCCCGGGGGGGACGGGTACAATGAGCAGTTCTTC.

The chain employs TRBV19 and TRBJ1-3; D remains unclear. Germline V gene lookup returns CDR1 LNHDA and CDR2 SQIVND (reference sequence). CDR3 size: 18 residues. V dropped 1 base and J dropped 0 bases, with 16 bases sitting between them. CDR3 sequence reads: CASSIVRAGLSSGNTIYF. The CDR3, as DNA: TGTGCCAGTAGTATAGTGCGGGCAGGACTCAGCTCTGGAAACACCATATATTTT.

V gene TRBV4-1 combines with J gene TRBJ1-6; D may be TRBD1 (5 bases). Trimming removed 1 base from V and 1 base from J, with 8 bases in between. Germline CDR1 reads MGHRA; CDR2 reads YSYEKL. The CDR3 extends over 16 amino acids. Here the CDR3 DNA reads TGCGCCAGCAGCCAAGGTTCAGGGTCCTATAATTCACCCCTCCACTTT. Translation gives CASSQGSGSYNSPLHF.

The chain carries TRBV9 and TRBJ1-5; a weak D match, TRBD1 (5 bases). CDR1 and CDR2 (germline): SGDLS, YYNGEE. The V end lost 0 bases, the J end lost 3 bases, and 10 bases lay between the germline ends. CDR3 length: 15 residues. This chain's CDR3 is CASSVAGAVNQPQHF. For the CDR3, the DNA is TGTGCCAGCAGCGTAGCTGGGGCGGTCAATCAGCCCCAGCATTTT.